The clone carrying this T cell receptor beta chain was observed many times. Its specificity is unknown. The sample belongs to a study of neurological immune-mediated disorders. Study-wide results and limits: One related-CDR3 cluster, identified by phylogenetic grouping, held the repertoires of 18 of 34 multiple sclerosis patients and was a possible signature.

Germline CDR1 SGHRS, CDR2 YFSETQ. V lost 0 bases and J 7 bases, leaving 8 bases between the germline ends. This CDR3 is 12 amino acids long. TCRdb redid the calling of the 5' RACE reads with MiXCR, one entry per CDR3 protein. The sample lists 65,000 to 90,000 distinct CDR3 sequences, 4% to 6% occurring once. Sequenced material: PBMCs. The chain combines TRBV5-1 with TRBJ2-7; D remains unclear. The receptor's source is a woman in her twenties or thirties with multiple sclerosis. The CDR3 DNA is TGCGCCAGCAGCTTGGCCGGTCGGGAGCAGTACTTC. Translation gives CASSLAGREQYF.